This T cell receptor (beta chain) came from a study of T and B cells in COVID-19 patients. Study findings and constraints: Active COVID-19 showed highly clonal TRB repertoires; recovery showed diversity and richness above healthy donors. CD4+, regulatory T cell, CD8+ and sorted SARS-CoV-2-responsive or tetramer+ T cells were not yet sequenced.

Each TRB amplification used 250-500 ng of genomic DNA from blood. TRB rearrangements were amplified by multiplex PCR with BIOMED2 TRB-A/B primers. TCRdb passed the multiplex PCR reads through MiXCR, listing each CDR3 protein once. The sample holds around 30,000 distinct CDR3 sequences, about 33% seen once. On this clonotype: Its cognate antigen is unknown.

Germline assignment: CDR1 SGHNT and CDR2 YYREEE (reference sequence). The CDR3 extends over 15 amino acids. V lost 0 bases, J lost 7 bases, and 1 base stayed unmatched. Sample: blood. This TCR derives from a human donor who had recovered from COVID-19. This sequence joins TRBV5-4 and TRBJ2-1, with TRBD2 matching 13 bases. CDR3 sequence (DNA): TGTGCCAGCAGCTTGGTGGGACTAGCGGGAAATGAGCAGTTCTTC. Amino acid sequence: CASSLVGLAGNEQFF.